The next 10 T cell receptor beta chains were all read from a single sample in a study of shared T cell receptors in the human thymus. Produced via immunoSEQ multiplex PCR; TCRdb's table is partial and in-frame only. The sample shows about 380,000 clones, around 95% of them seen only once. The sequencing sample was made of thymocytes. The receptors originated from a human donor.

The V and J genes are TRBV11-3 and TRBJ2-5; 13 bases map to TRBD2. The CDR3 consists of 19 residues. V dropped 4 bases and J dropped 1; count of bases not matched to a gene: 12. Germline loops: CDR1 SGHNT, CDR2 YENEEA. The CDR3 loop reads CASSSVSTSGGRAQETQYF. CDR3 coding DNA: TGTGCCAGCAGCTCCGTCTCGACTAGCGGGGGGAGGGCCCAAGAGACCCAGTACTTC.

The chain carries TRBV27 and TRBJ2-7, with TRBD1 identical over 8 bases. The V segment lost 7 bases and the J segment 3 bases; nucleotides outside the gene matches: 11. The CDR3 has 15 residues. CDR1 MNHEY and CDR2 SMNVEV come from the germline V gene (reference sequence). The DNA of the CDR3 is TGTGCCAGCACCCTCCGAGGACAGGGAATCTACGAGCAGTACTTC. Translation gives CASTLRGQGIYEQYF.

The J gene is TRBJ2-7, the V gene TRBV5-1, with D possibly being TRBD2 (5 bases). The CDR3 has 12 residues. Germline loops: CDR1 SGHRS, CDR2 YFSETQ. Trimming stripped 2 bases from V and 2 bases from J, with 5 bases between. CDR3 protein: CASSLAAYEQYF. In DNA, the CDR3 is TGCGCCAGCAGCTTAGCGGCCTACGAGCAGTACTTC.

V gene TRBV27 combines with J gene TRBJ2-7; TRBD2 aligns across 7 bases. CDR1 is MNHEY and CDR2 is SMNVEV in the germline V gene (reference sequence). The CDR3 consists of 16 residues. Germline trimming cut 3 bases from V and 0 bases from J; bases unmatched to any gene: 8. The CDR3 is CASSFPTSTSSYEQYF. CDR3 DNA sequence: TGTGCCAGCAGTTTCCCGACTAGCACGAGCTCCTACGAGCAGTACTTC.

Here the CDR3 reads CASSLSGGTRGQPQHF. CDR3 coding DNA: TGTGCCAGCAGTTTATCGGGGGGAACCAGGGGTCAGCCCCAGCATTTT. The V call is TRBV27, the J call TRBJ1-5, with D possibly being TRBD1 (6 bases). The V gene lost 0 bases and the J gene lost 6 bases, with 15 bases spanning the gap. Germline V gene sequence: CDR1 MNHEY, CDR2 SMNVEV (reference sequence). The CDR3 totals 16 residues.

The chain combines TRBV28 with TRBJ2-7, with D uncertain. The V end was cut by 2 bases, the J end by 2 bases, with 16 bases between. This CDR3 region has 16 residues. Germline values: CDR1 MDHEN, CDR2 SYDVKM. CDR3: CASSLIRGQSPYEQYF. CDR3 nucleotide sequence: TGTGCCAGCAGTTTAATACGCGGCCAATCCCCCTACGAGCAGTACTTC.

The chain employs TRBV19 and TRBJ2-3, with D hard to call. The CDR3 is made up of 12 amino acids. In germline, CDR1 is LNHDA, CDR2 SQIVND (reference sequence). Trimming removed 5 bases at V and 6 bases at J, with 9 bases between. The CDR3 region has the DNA TGTGCCAGTAGTCCTGATGCGGATACGCAGTATTTT. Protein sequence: CASSPDADTQYF.

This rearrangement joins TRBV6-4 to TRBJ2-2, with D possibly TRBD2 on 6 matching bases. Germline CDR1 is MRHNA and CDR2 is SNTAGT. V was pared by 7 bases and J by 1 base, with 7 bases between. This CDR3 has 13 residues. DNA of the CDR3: TGTGCCAGCAAGGAGGGGAACACCGGGGAGCTGTTTTTT. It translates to CASKEGNTGELFF.

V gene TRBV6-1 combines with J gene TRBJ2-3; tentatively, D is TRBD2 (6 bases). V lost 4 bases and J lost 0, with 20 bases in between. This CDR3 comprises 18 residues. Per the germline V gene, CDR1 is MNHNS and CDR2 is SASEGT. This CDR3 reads CASSGLVQEKTSTDTQYF. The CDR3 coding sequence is TGTGCCAGCAGTGGACTAGTGCAGGAGAAAACTAGCACAGATACGCAGTATTTT.

The CDR3 here is CASSLAGFGTGELFF. CDR3 DNA sequence: TGTGCCAGCAGCTTGGCCGGGTTCGGGACCGGGGAGCTGTTTTTT. The gene calls are TRBV13 and TRBJ2-2; D is undetermined. The CDR3 extends over 15 amino acids. CDR1 PRHDT and CDR2 FYEKMQ come from the germline V gene (reference sequence). The V end was cut by 3 bases, the J end by 5 bases, with 13 bases between. The full variable domain, completed using reference TRBV13 and TRBJ2-2, is AAGVIQSPRHLIKEKRETATLKCYPIPRHDTVYWYQQGPGQDPQFLISFYEKMQSDKGSIPDRFSAQQFSDYHSELNMSSLELGDSALYFCASSLAGFGTGELFFGEGSRLTVL.